The 30 T cell receptor beta chains reported below all come from one sample, sequenced in a study of T-cell memory formation after mild COVID-19. TCRdb redid the calling of the 5' RACE reads with MiXCR, one entry per CDR3 protein. The sample holds about 390,000 distinct CDR3 sequences, around 20% seen once. Sample: PBMCs or a T cell subset sorted from them (not recorded which). The receptors come from an adult woman who had mild COVID-19 (a few samples of this study predate the infection). Cell type and time point are not known.

The chain is built from TRBV6-1 and TRBJ1-2; TRBD1 might be the D (5 bases). The CDR3 has 14 amino acids. Germline-derived CDR1 and CDR2 are MNHNS and SASEGT. Trimming removed 6 bases from V and 8 bases from J, with 19 bases in between. The CDR3 spells CASSLGALSEGYTF. The CDR3 nucleotides read TGTGCCAGCAGCCTCGGGGCGCTTTCAGAAGGCTACACCTTC.

This clonotype was seen a few times. V usage is TRBV27 and J usage is TRBJ2-7; 9 bases align to TRBD2. The V and J ends lost 3 bases and 2 bases, in that order; junction bases with no gene match: 5. CDR1 and CDR2 (germline): MNHEY, SMNVEV (reference sequence). The CDR3 extends over 15 amino acids. The CDR3, as DNA: TGTGCCAGCAGTTTGCGGACTAGCGAGACCTACGAGCAGTACTTC. Amino acid sequence: CASSLRTSETYEQYF.

V and J are TRBV11-3 and TRBJ2-1, with 9 bases aligning to TRBD2. V dropped 5 bases and J dropped 1; count of bases not matched to a gene: 12. CDR1 and CDR2 (germline): SGHNT, YENEEA. The CDR3 is made up of 18 amino acids. CDR3 coding DNA: TGTGCCAGCAGCGCCTGGACTAGCGCTCGTGCTTCCTACAATGAGCAGTTCTTC. Its protein is CASSAWTSARASYNEQFF.

There are a few counts of this clonotype. The chain joins TRBV4-3 to TRBJ2-7; a possible D gene is TRBD2 (6 bases). CDR3 size: 15 residues. Per germline, CDR1 LGHNA and CDR2 YSLEER. The V and J ends lost 1 base and 1 base respectively, with 11 bases between them. The CDR3 loop reads CASSQAGGASYEQYF. The CDR3 DNA reads as TGCGCCAGCAGCCAAGCAGGCGGGGCGTCCTACGAGCAGTACTTC.

A few counts support this clonotype. The chain carries TRBV24-1 and TRBJ2-3, with a possible D match to TRBD2 (6 bases). Germline values: CDR1 KGHDR, CDR2 SFDVKD. Trimming removed 7 bases at V and 12 bases at J, with 16 bases between. The CDR3 loop spans 12 amino acids. The CDR3 loop reads CATSLRGTRQYF. The CDR3 nucleotides read TGTGCCACCAGCCTCCGTGGGACTCGTCAGTATTTT.

This clonotype was seen repeatedly, ten times or more. The chain joins TRBV20-1 to TRBJ1-1; 9 bases match TRBD1. Losses at the gene ends were 4 bases for V and 0 bases for J; bases not matched to a gene: 3. The germline V gene has CDR1 DFQATT and CDR2 SNEGSKA (reference sequence). This CDR3 has 14 amino acids. For the CDR3, the DNA is TGCAGTGCTAAGGGACAGGGTTTGAACACTGAAGCTTTCTTT. Protein sequence: CSAKGQGLNTEAFF.

This chain links TRBV20-1 with TRBJ2-1; the D gene is possibly TRBD2 (6 bases). The CDR3 has 17 residues. Per the germline V gene, CDR1 is DFQATT and CDR2 is SNEGSKA (reference sequence). Trimming cost V 6 bases and J 0 bases, with 21 bases left between them. The CDR3 DNA reads TGCAGTGCGGCCCCTTCGGGACTGCGAAGCTCCTACAATGAGCAGTTCTTC. As protein: CSAAPSGLRSSYNEQFF.

The chain has TRBV6-1 and TRBJ1-2, with no clear D. Per the germline V gene, CDR1 is MNHNS and CDR2 is SASEGT. There are 12 residues in the CDR3. Trimming removed 7 bases at V and 4 bases at J, with 10 bases between. The CDR3 DNA sequence: TGTGCCAGCACGCCAAGGCGCTATGGCTACACCTTC. Protein sequence: CASTPRRYGYTF.

This clonotype appeared a few times. The chain links TRBV5-6 to TRBJ1-3, with no clear D. The V gene's germline CDR1 is SGHDT and CDR2 YYEEEE. This CDR3 has 12 amino acids. V lost 2 bases and J lost 11, with 11 bases in between. The CDR3 region is CASSFLGVAIYF. CDR3 nucleotides: TGTGCCAGCAGCTTTCTAGGCGTCGCCATATATTTT. Drawing the rest from reference TRBV5-6 and TRBJ1-3, the complete variable domain is DAGVTQSPTHLIKTRGQQVTLRCSPKSGHDTVSWYQQALGQGPQFIFQYYEEEERQRGNFPDRFSGHQFPNYSSELNVNALLLGDSALYLCASSFLGVAIYFGEGSWLTVV.

A few counts support this clonotype. The chain couples TRBV4-3 to TRBJ2-3; D uncertain. The CDR3 totals 12 residues. The germline V and J ends were trimmed by 8 bases and 9 bases, with 15 bases remaining between them. The germline gives CDR1 LGHNA, CDR2 YSLEER. The CDR3 DNA is TGCGCCAGCGGATCGAGATTAGGGACGCAGTATTTT. It is translated as CASGSRLGTQYF.

The V gene is TRBV5-1, the J gene TRBJ2-6; a weak D match, TRBD1 (7 bases). Germline loops: CDR1 SGHRS, CDR2 YFSETQ. The V and J ends lost 0 bases and 2 bases respectively, with 18 bases between them. The CDR3 contains 19 residues. The CDR3 region has the DNA TGCGCCAGCAGCTTGGCCGTCGAAGGAGGGGGCGCTGGGGCCAACGTCCTGACTTTC. It encodes CASSLAVEGGGAGANVLTF.

This clonotype has a handful of counts. The chain recombines TRBV5-4 with TRBJ2-7; 11 bases map to TRBD2. J lost 1 base, V lost 4 bases, and 4 bases had no gene match. The CDR3 is 15 residues long. Germline loops: CDR1 SGHNT, CDR2 YYREEE (reference sequence). DNA for the CDR3: TGTGCCAGCAGCCAGGGACTAGCGGAATCCTACGAGCAGTACTTC. Protein: CASSQGLAESYEQYF.

This clonotype was recorded many times. V usage is TRBV12-3 or TRBV12-4 and J usage is TRBJ2-1; 8 bases match TRBD2. V trimming: 6 bases; J trimming: 4 bases; junction bases outside the gene matches: 5. The CDR3 is 14 amino acids. This chain's CDR3 is CASSNREGYNEQFF. CDR3 DNA: TGTGCCAGCAGCAACCGGGAGGGTTACAATGAGCAGTTCTTC.

The genes are TRBV12-5 and TRBJ1-5, with 9 bases matching TRBD1. In germline, CDR1 is LGHNT, CDR2 FRNRAP. This CDR3 is 14 amino acids long. V was clipped by 1 base and J by 6 bases; unmatched bases: 1. This CDR3 is CASGLGTGVQPQHF. The CDR3 DNA follows: TGTGCTAGTGGTTTGGGGACAGGGGTTCAGCCCCAGCATTTT.

V gene TRBV5-6 combines with J gene TRBJ2-3; TRBD2 matches 15 bases. The trim removed 0 bases at V and 2 bases at J, leaving 7 bases unmatched. The CDR3 spans 19 residues. CDR1 SGHDT and CDR2 YYEEEE come from the germline V gene. The CDR3 sequence: CASSLASGLAGGNTDTQYF. For the CDR3, the DNA is TGTGCCAGCAGCTTGGCTTCTGGACTAGCGGGGGGGAACACAGATACGCAGTATTTT.

In its sample, this clonotype was seen a few times. CDR3 protein: CASSPAGGSPLHF. The CDR3 bases are TGTGCCAGCAGTCCAGCAGGGGGTTCACCCCTCCACTTT. The chain recombines TRBV12-3 or TRBV12-4 with TRBJ1-6; 7 nucleotides agree with TRBD1. V shed 5 bases, J shed 9 bases, and the junction held 4 bases outside the gene matches. The CDR3 spans 13 residues.

This clonotype occurred a few times. V gene TRBV2 combines with J gene TRBJ2-1, with D perhaps matching TRBD2 (5 bases). CDR3 length: 11 amino acids. Trimming removed 7 bases from V and 9 bases from J, with 10 bases in between. The germline V gene has CDR1 SNHLY and CDR2 FYNNEI. This CDR3 reads CASILGLEQFF. The CDR3, as DNA: TGTGCCAGCATCTTAGGACTTGAGCAGTTCTTC.

This clonotype was detected a few times. The CDR3: CAISEPPETYQETQYF. The CDR3 coding sequence is TGTGCCATCAGTGAGCCTCCGGAGACTTACCAAGAGACCCAGTACTTC. The chain is built from TRBV10-3 and TRBJ2-5; unclear D gene. The V end was cut by 2 bases, the J end by 0 bases, with 13 bases between. The germline V gene encodes CDR1 ENHRY and CDR2 SYGVKD. The CDR3 covers 16 residues.

The CDR3 protein is CASISDRGASGELFF. As DNA, the CDR3 is TGCGCCAGCATCTCTGACCGGGGAGCGAGCGGGGAGCTGTTTTTT. The chain joins TRBV4-1 to TRBJ2-2; D is perhaps TRBD2 (5 bases). Germline-derived CDR1 and CDR2 are MGHRA and YSYEKL. This CDR3 contains 15 residues. Trimming pared 7 bases from V and 7 bases from J, leaving 19 bases between.

This clonotype was seen a few times. The V gene is TRBV27, the J gene TRBJ1-2; 8 nucleotides agree with TRBD1. Germline CDR1 and CDR2: MNHEY and SMNVEV (reference sequence). V shed 4 bases, J shed 4 bases, and the junction held 8 bases outside the gene matches. CDR3 length: 15 residues. CDR3 in amino acids: CASSSWTGSPYGYTF. The CDR3 coding sequence is TGTGCCAGCAGTTCATGGACAGGGAGCCCCTATGGCTACACCTTC.

This clonotype was counted between two and nine times. The chain carries TRBV4-1 and TRBJ2-1; D is possibly TRBD2 (7 bases). The germline CDR1 and CDR2 sequences are MGHRA and YSYEKL. The CDR3 runs to 15 residues. Trimming left V 1 base short and J 8 bases short, with 15 bases between. The CDR3 reads CASSQVGGARDEQFF. The CDR3 bases are TGCGCCAGCAGCCAAGTGGGGGGGGCTAGGGATGAGCAGTTCTTC.

This clonotype was observed a handful of times. This chain links TRBV18 with TRBJ2-5; no definite D call. This CDR3 contains 15 residues. Trimming removed 6 bases from V and 2 bases from J, with 16 bases in between. Germline CDR1 is KGHSH and CDR2 is LQKENI. CDR3 amino acids: CASSPTGPSQETQYF. The CDR3 nucleotides are TGTGCCAGCTCCCCAACCGGACCATCACAAGAGACCCAGTACTTC.

The table lists this clonotype with many counts. This chain uses TRBV5-1 with TRBJ2-2, with 8 bases fitting TRBD2. The CDR3 extends over 16 amino acids. With 0 bases clipped from V and 6 bases from J, the junction kept 7 bases outside the gene matches. Per germline, CDR1 SGHRS and CDR2 YFSETQ. Written as DNA, the CDR3 is TGCGCCAGCAGCTTGGATGTTGCGGGGGGTTCCGGGGAGCTGTTTTTT. Translation: CASSLDVAGGSGELFF.

The chain employs TRBV24-1 and TRBJ2-2, with 9 bases identical to TRBD2. This CDR3 is built from 16 residues. Germline V lookup: CDR1 KGHDR, CDR2 SFDVKD. The trim removed 3 bases at V and 4 bases at J, leaving 5 bases unmatched. CDR3 nucleotide sequence: TGTGCCACCAGTGATCCAAGCGGGGGGAGCACCGGGGAGCTGTTTTTT. Protein product: CATSDPSGGSTGELFF.

V gene TRBV7-3 combines with J gene TRBJ1-2; 8 bases are a match to TRBD1. Germline V gene lookup returns CDR1 SGHTA and CDR2 FQGTGA. V dropped 6 bases and J dropped 8; count of bases not matched to a gene: 8. The CDR3 has 13 residues. The DNA for the CDR3 is TGTGCCAGCAGTACAGGGGGTACGGGCGGCTACACCTTC. Its translation: CASSTGGTGGYTF.

This clonotype was counted ten times or more. This chain joins TRBV9 and TRBJ2-5; D remains unclear. Trimming shortened V by 0 bases and J by 3 bases, and 6 bases separated the two germline ends. The CDR3 runs to 13 residues. Germline assignment: CDR1 SGDLS and CDR2 YYNGEE. CDR3 residues: CASSVEPKETQYF. The DNA of the CDR3 is TGTGCCAGCAGCGTAGAACCGAAAGAGACCCAGTACTTC.

This sequence joins TRBV29-1 and TRBJ2-5; D unclear. CDR3 length: 13 residues. Germline V lookup: CDR1 SQVTM, CDR2 ANQGSEA. Trimming took off 6 bases at V and 5 bases at J, with 16 bases between the two ends. CDR3 protein: CSVPLGFRETQYF. The CDR3 DNA reads TGCAGCGTCCCCCTGGGGTTCCGGGAGACCCAGTACTTC.

The sample holds many counts of this clonotype. The chain combines TRBV9 with TRBJ2-7; D may match TRBD1 or TRBD2 (7 bases each). V shed 4 bases and J shed 5 bases, with 19 bases lying between them. The CDR3 is 15 residues long. The germline CDR1 and CDR2 sequences are SGDLS and YYNGEE. Written as DNA, the CDR3 is TGTGCCAGCAGCAAAGCTGACAGGGCGGGGGACGAGCAGTACTTC. This gives the protein CASSKADRAGDEQYF.

The chain carries TRBV24-1 and TRBJ1-5; 7 positions match TRBD1. Looked up from germline, CDR1 is KGHDR and CDR2 is SFDVKD. The V segment lost 0 bases and the J segment 2 bases; nucleotides outside the gene matches: 12. The CDR3 spans 19 residues. The CDR3 coding sequence is TGTGCCACCAGTGATTTGCGAGACAGGGATTTGGTATGCAATCAGCCCCAGCATTTT. It yields the protein CATSDLRDRDLVCNQPQHF.

The chain recombines TRBV20-1 with TRBJ2-5; 12 bases map to TRBD2. J was trimmed by 2 bases and V by 6 bases; bases with no gene match: 10. The CDR3 runs to 16 residues. CDR1 is DFQATT and CDR2 is SNEGSKA in the germline V gene (reference sequence). The CDR3 reads CSARTSGEWTQETQYF. The CDR3 nucleotides are TGCAGTGCAAGGACTAGCGGGGAATGGACACAAGAGACCCAGTACTTC.